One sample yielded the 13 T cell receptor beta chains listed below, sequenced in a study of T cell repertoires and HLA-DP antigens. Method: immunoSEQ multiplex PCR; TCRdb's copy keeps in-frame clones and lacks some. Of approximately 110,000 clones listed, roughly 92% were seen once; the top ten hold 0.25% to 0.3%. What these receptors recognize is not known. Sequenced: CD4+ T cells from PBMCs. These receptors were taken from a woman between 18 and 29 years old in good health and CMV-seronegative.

This CDR3 reads CASSILGQGLGTQYF. The CDR3 nucleotides are TGTGCCAGTAGTATACTTGGACAGGGTCTCGGGACCCAGTACTTC. The chain is built from TRBV19 and TRBJ2-5; 8 bases agree with TRBD1. This CDR3 region has 15 residues. The V gene end was trimmed by 2 bases and the J gene end by 7 bases; junction bases not matched to a gene: 9. Germline V gene data show CDR1 as LNHDA and CDR2 as SQIVND (reference sequence).

The CDR3 DNA sequence: TGTGCCAGCAGTGAAGCGGCAGGGGGCTGGACAGATACGCAGTATTTT. Protein: CASSEAAGGWTDTQYF. The chain has TRBV2 and TRBJ2-3; 8 bases map to TRBD1. CDR3 length equals 16 residues. Germline CDR1 and CDR2: SNHLY and FYNNEI. V lost 0 bases to trimming and J lost 3 bases; unmatched junction nucleotides: 5.

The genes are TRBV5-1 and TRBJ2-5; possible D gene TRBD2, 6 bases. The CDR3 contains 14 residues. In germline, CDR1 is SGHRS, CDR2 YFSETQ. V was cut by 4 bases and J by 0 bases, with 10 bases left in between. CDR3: CASSAGTYQETQYF. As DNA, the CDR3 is TGCGCCAGCAGCGCCGGGACTTACCAAGAGACCCAGTACTTC.

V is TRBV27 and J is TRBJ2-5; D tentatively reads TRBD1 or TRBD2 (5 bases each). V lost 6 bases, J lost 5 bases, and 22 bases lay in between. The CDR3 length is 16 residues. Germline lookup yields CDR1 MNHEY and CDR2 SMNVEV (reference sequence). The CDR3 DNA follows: TGTGCCAGCAGCTGGGACCTAAGGAAGTCTTGGGAGACCCAGTACTTC. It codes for CASSWDLRKSWETQYF.

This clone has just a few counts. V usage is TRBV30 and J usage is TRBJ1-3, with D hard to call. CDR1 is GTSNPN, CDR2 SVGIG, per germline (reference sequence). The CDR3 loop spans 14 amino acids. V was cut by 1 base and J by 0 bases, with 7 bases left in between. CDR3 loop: CAWSGGSSGNTIYF. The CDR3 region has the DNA TGTGCCTGGAGTGGTGGGAGCTCTGGAAACACCATATATTTT.

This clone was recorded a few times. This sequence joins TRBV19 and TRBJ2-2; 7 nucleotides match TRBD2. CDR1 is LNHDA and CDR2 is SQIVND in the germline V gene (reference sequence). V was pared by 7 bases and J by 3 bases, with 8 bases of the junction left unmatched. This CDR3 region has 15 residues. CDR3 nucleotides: TGTGCCAGTATGGGGTTGCGGGGGTACACCGGGGAGCTGTTTTTT. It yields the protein CASMGLRGYTGELFF.

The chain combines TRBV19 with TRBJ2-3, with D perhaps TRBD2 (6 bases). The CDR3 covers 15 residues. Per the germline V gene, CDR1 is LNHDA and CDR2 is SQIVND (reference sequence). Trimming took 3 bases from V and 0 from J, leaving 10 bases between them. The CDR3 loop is CASSILGGSTDTQYF. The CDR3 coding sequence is TGTGCCAGTAGTATCCTCGGGGGTAGCACAGATACGCAGTATTTT.

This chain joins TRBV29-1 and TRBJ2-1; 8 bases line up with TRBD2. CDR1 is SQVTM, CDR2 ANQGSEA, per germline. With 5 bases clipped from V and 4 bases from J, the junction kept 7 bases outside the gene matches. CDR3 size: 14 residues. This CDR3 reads CSVRRGGLYNEQFF. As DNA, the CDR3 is TGCAGCGTTAGACGGGGGGGCCTATACAATGAGCAGTTCTTC.

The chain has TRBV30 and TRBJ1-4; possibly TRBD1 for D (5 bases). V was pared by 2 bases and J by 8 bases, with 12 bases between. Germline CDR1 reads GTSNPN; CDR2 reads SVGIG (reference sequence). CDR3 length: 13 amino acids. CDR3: CAWSNQGREKLFF. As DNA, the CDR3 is TGTGCCTGGAGTAACCAGGGTCGAGAAAAACTGTTTTTT. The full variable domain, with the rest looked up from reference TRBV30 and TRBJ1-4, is SQTIHQWPATLVQPVGSPLSLECTVEGTSNPNLYWYRQAAGRGLQLLFYSVGIGQISSEVPQNLSASRPQDRQFILSSKKLLLSDSGFYLCAWSNQGREKLFFGSGTQLSVL.

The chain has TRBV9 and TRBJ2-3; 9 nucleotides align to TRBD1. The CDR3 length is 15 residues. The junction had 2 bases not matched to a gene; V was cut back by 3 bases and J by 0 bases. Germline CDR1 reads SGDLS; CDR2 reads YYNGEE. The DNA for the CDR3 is TGTGCCAGCAGCGCGACAGGGGGGAGCACAGATACGCAGTATTTT. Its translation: CASSATGGSTDTQYF.

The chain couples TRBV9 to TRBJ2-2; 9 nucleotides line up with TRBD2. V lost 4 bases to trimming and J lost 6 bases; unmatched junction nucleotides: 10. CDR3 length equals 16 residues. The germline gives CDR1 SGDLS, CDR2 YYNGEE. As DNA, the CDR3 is TGTGCCAGCAGCCCTGGCGGGAGGGCCGCGGCCGGGGAGCTGTTTTTT. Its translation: CASSPGGRAAAGELFF.

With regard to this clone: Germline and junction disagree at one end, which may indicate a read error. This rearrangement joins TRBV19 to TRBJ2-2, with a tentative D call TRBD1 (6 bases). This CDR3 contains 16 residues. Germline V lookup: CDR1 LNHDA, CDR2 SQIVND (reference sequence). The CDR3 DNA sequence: TGTGCCAGTAGTTTAACAGGGTTACCGAACGCCGGGGAGCTGTTTTTT. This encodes CASSLTGLPNAGELFF.

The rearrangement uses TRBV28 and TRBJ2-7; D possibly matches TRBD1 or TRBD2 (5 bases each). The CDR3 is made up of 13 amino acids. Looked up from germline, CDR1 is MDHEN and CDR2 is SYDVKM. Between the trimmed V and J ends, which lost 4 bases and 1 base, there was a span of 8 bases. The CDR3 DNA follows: TGTGCCAGCAGTTCGGGACCTTCCTACGAGCAGTACGTC. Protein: CASSSGPSYEQYV.